This is a list of T cell receptor beta chains from one sample in a study of T cell repertoires in cytomegalovirus infection. TCRdb independently ran MiXCR on the reads; one entry per CDR3 protein. The table lists 300,000 to 400,000 distinct CDR3 sequences, just under 30% of them singletons. Their antigen targets remain unknown. Sequenced material: cultured PBMCs, taken from culture after CMV antigen stimulation. All receptors derive from a human donor in good health (CMV status not recorded). Some clones in this sample may be carry-over from other donors' samples. Both conserved end residues are part of each CDR3. The D gene is left open where the match is weak. Size is stated for part of the rows, as once, few or many counts, or as a class when the clone is expanded.

d_call j_call v_call clone_size cdr3_aa cdr3_nt
. TRBJ1-1 TRBV2 many CASSRDGGTEAFF TGTGCCAGCAGTCGGGACGGGGGCACTGAAGCTTTCTTT
. TRBJ2-7 TRBV4-1 . CASSQEDFTYEQYF TGCGCCAGCAGCCAAGAGGACTTCACCTACGAGCAGTACTTC
. TRBJ1-2 TRBV12-3/TRBV12-4 few CASSFRDNYGYTF TGTGCCAGCAGTTTTCGGGATAACTATGGCTACACCTTC
. TRBJ1-1 TRBV28 few CASNVGRMAFF TGTGCCAGCAACGTGGGGCGTATGGCTTTCTTT
. TRBJ1-4 TRBV12-3/TRBV12-4 few CASSPTGRGEKLFF TGTGCCAGCAGTCCAACAGGGCGGGGTGAAAAACTGTTTTTT
. TRBJ2-5 TRBV7-3 many CASSLSFRGGGDIQETQYF TGTGCCAGCAGCTTAAGCTTCCGGGGCGGCGGGGACATCCAAGAGACCCAGTACTTC
. TRBJ2-2 TRBV7-3 . CASSLSSHGELFF TGTGCCAGCAGCTTAAGCAGCCACGGGGAGCTGTTTTTT
TRBD1 TRBJ2-2 TRBV10-3 many CAIKAGQGDNGELFF TGTGCCATCAAGGCGGGACAGGGTGACAACGGGGAGCTGTTTTTT
TRBD1 TRBJ2-5 TRBV19 . CASSMGPGGTVETQYF TGTGCCAGTAGTATGGGCCCAGGGGGTACGGTCGAGACCCAGTACTTC
. TRBJ2-4 TRBV15 . CATSTRSSVGNIQYF TGTGCCACCAGCACCAGGTCCAGTGTCGGAAACATTCAGTACTTC
TRBD2 TRBJ2-2 TRBV15 . CATSRDRGGGPNTGELFF TGTGCCACCAGCAGAGATAGAGGCGGGGGTCCTAACACCGGGGAGCTGTTTTTT
. TRBJ1-1 TRBV7-3 many CASSSLGPGDTEAFF TGTGCCAGCAGCTCGCTAGGGCCGGGGGACACTGAAGCTTTCTTT
. TRBJ1-2 TRBV7-9 few CASSPPPRDGYTF TGTGCCAGCAGCCCCCCGCCCAGGGATGGCTACACCTTC
. TRBJ2-7 TRBV3-1 . CASSQGRQTTYEQYF TGTGCCAGCAGCCAAGGGAGACAGACCACCTACGAGCAGTACTTC
. TRBJ1-5 TRBV20-1 . CSARAVPSNQPQHF TGCAGTGCTAGAGCCGTTCCTAGCAATCAGCCCCAGCATTTT
TRBD2 TRBJ2-3 TRBV28 few CASSSREAGGLTDTQYF TGTGCCAGCAGTTCCCGCGAAGCGGGAGGGCTTACAGATACGCAGTATTTT
TRBD1 TRBJ1-1 TRBV7-8 few CASSLGQGYAEAFF TGTGCCAGCAGCTTAGGACAGGGGTATGCTGAAGCTTTCTTT
TRBD2 TRBJ2-3 TRBV15 . CATSRASGRSDTQYF TGTGCCACCAGCAGAGCGAGCGGGAGATCAGATACGCAGTATTTT
. TRBJ2-1 TRBV6-1 few CASSEGLAHNEQFF TGTGCCAGCAGTGAAGGGCTAGCCCACAATGAGCAGTTCTTC
. TRBJ2-7 TRBV2 . CASRPEGYEQYF TGTGCCAGCAGGCCGGAGGGCTACGAGCAGTACTTC
. TRBJ1-1 TRBV2 . CASRAERQVGAFF TGTGCCAGCAGAGCGGAGCGACAGGTCGGGGCTTTCTTT
. TRBJ2-1 TRBV7-6 few CASSEDVTEGYNEQFF TGTGCCAGCAGCGAAGACGTGACGGAGGGATACAATGAGCAGTTCTTC
. TRBJ1-1 TRBV5-1 . CASGAGGSGTEAFF TGCGCCAGCGGCGCTGGGGGCTCTGGGACTGAAGCTTTCTTT
. TRBJ1-1 TRBV11-2 . CASSLDEEGTWEAFF TGTGCCAGCAGCTTAGATGAAGAAGGGACTTGGGAAGCTTTCTTT